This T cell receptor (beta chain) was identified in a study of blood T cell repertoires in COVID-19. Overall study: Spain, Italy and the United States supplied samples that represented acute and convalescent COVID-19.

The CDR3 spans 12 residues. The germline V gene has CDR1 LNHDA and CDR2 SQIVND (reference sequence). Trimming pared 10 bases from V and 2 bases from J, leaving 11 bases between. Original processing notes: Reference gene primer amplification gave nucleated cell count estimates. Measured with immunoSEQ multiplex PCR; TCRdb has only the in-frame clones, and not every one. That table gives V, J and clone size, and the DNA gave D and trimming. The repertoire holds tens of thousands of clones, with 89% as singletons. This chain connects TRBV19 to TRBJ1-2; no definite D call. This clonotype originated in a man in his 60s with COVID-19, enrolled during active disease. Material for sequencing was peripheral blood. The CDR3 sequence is CATDLGNYGYTF. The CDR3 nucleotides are TGTGCCACCGACCTAGGCAACTATGGCTACACCTTC. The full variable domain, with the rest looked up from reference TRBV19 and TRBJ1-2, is DGGITQSPKYLFRKEGQNVTLSCEQNLNHDAMYWYRQDPGQGLRLIYYSQIVNDFQKGDIAEGYSVSREKKESFPLTVTSAQKNPTAFYLCATDLGNYGYTFGSGTRLTVV.